The sequence of this TCR beta chain was determined in a study of T-cell memory formation after mild COVID-19. For the study at large: TCR clusters showed largely donor specificity.

Whole-study findings and limits: Memory sampled before infection contained some responding clones, suggesting cross-reactive memory joined. Day 15 to 85 contractors were CD4/CD8 balanced; later expanders leaned CD4+. Most CD4+ clones that shrank were in CM and EM, while CD8+ ones turned up in EMRA.

TCRdb reprocessed the 5' RACE reads via MiXCR and lists one record per CDR3 protein. The table lists around 510,000 distinct CDR3 sequences, 20% to 25% of them singletons, with around 9.2% in the top ten. There are a few counts of this clonotype. Its matching antigen is unknown. Germline CDR1 and CDR2: SGHRS and YFSETQ. The CDR3 totals 14 residues. Trimming took off 0 bases at V and 6 bases at J, with 13 bases between the two ends. The sequencing input was PBMCs or a T cell subset sorted from them (not recorded which). The clonotype originates from an adult woman who had mild COVID-19 (a few samples of this study predate the infection). Cell type and time point are not known. V gene TRBV5-1 combines with J gene TRBJ2-7, with D perhaps being TRBD1 or TRBD2 (5 bases each). Written as DNA, the CDR3 is TGCGCCAGCAGCTTGGCCGAGGGGTCGGGCGAGCAGTACTTC. Amino acids: CASSLAEGSGEQYF.